The 25 T cell receptor beta chains presented below share a single source sample, sequenced in a study of T-cell reconstitution after alpha-beta-depleted transplantation in children. This sample's TCRbeta library carried unique molecular identifier barcodes. MiXCR, applied by TCRdb to the PCR reads, yields one record per CDR3 protein. Among more than 550,000 distinct CDR3 sequences listed, roughly a tenth were seen once. The input for sequencing was PBMCs from the stem cell graft donor, taken from the stem cell graft. All receptors derive from a human donor who donated a stem cell graft to a child with acute myeloid leukemia.

This clonotype has only a few counts. The V call is TRBV12-3 or TRBV12-4, the J call TRBJ2-3; 8 positions match TRBD2. J gave up 7 bases and V 5 bases, and 8 bases lay outside the gene matches. The CDR3 extends over 14 amino acids. This CDR3 reads CASSRSGSLNTQYF. The CDR3 DNA sequence: TGTGCCAGCAGTAGAAGCGGGAGTCTAAATACGCAGTATTTT.

This clonotype was detected many times. The rearrangement links TRBV7-9 to TRBJ1-3, with D possibly being TRBD1 (6 bases). Germline V gene sequence: CDR1 SEHNR, CDR2 FQNEAQ (reference sequence). This CDR3 contains 13 residues. Trimming removed 5 bases from V and 8 bases from J, with 13 bases in between. This chain's CDR3 is CASSEGGAHTIYF. The CDR3 region has the DNA TGTGCCAGCAGCGAGGGGGGGGCACACACCATATATTTT.

There are many counts of this clonotype. The V call is TRBV7-9, the J call TRBJ2-1; 8 bases are shared with TRBD1. V lost 1 base to trimming and J lost 5 bases; unmatched junction nucleotides: 4. CDR1 is SEHNR and CDR2 is FQNEAQ in the germline V gene (reference sequence). The CDR3 covers 15 residues. CDR3 nucleotides: TGTGCCAGCAGCTTAGGGACAGGGTCAAACAATGAGCAGTTCTTC. It specifies CASSLGTGSNNEQFF.

This clonotype was found many times. The chain uses TRBV12-3 or TRBV12-4 and TRBJ1-3; a possible D gene is TRBD1 (6 bases). This CDR3 has 15 amino acids. Trimming cost V 4 bases and J 4 bases, with 14 bases left between them. The CDR3 here is CASSSIGGAGNTIYF. Here the CDR3 DNA reads TGTGCCAGCAGTTCAATCGGGGGCGCCGGAAACACCATATATTTT.

This clonotype was found many times. The chain has TRBV29-1 and TRBJ1-1; D is unresolved. The germline CDR1 and CDR2 sequences are SQVTM and ANQGSEA. The CDR3 contains 10 residues. Trimming removed 4 bases from V and 3 bases from J, with 3 bases in between. Written as DNA, the CDR3 is TGCAGCGTTGTGGACACTGAAGCTTTCTTT. Its translation is CSVVDTEAFF.

This clonotype was detected only a few times. This chain uses TRBV27 with TRBJ2-5, with 8 nucleotides matching TRBD1. The CDR3 has 16 amino acids. V lost 3 bases and J lost 6; bases outside the gene matches: 12. Germline V gives CDR1 MNHEY, CDR2 SMNVEV (reference sequence). Here the CDR3 reads CASSFGGSGGTKTQYF. The CDR3 DNA follows: TGTGCCAGCAGTTTTGGGGGGTCAGGGGGCACAAAGACCCAGTACTTC.

This clonotype showed up many times. The chain links TRBV28 to TRBJ1-1, with a weak D call TRBD1 (5 bases). The germline V gene has CDR1 MDHEN and CDR2 SYDVKM. CDR3 length equals 14 residues. The V gene lost 5 bases and the J gene lost 5 bases, with 15 bases spanning the gap. CDR3 residues: CASSRPTAGTEAFF. As DNA, the CDR3 is TGTGCCAGCAGTCGACCGACAGCGGGGACTGAAGCTTTCTTT.

The chain combines TRBV28 with TRBJ2-5, with D uncertain. Germline CDR1 reads MDHEN; CDR2 reads SYDVKM. CDR3 length: 12 residues. V lost 6 bases and J 5 bases, leaving 10 bases between the germline ends. CDR3 nucleotides: TGTGCCAGCAGGAGTTCTCGGGAGACCCAGTACTTC. This sequence encodes CASRSSRETQYF.

This chain uses TRBV4-2 with TRBJ1-6; D unclear. The CDR3 sequence is 13 residues long. Trimming cost V 0 bases and J 12 bases, with 9 bases left between them. Germline loops: CDR1 LGHNA, CDR2 YNFKEQ. The CDR3 nucleotides read TGTGCCAGCAGCCAAGAGCTGTCGCGACCCCTCCACTTT. This codes for CASSQELSRPLHF.

This chain connects TRBV12-3 or TRBV12-4 to TRBJ1-1, with 8 bases aligning to TRBD1. The CDR3 sequence is 16 residues long. V shed 6 bases and J 1 base; nucleotides not matched to a gene: 10. The CDR3 here is CASRDNRGTKNTEAFF. DNA for the CDR3: TGTGCCAGCAGGGATAACAGGGGGACAAAGAACACTGAAGCTTTCTTT.

About this clonotype itself: An end of the junction does not agree with germline; a read error may underlie this. The CDR3 loop reads CATSSGRASETQCF. The CDR3 coding sequence is TGTGCCACATCTAGCGGGAGGGCTAGCGAGACCCAGTGCTTC. The chain carries TRBV7-2 and TRBJ2-5; TRBD2 aligns across 12 bases. Per the germline V gene, CDR1 is SGHTA and CDR2 is FQGNSA. This CDR3 has 14 residues.

This rearrangement joins TRBV4-2 to TRBJ2-7, with 11 nucleotides matching TRBD2. The CDR3 is made up of 18 amino acids. Trimming took 4 bases from V and 3 from J; bases not matched to a gene: 14. Germline lookup yields CDR1 LGHNA and CDR2 YNFKEQ. CDR3 coding DNA: TGTGCCAGCAGCCCCCAACCTGTGGGACTAGCGGATCTCTACGAGCAGTACTTC. Translation gives CASSPQPVGLADLYEQYF.

The chain links TRBV5-1 to TRBJ2-7; TRBD2 matches at 9 bases. This CDR3 contains 13 residues. Losses at the gene ends were 5 bases for V and 5 bases for J; bases not matched to a gene: 5. Per the germline V gene, CDR1 is SGHRS and CDR2 is YFSETQ. CDR3 residues: CASRTSGTDEQYF. In DNA, the CDR3 is TGCGCCAGCAGGACTAGCGGTACGGACGAGCAGTACTTC.

V gene TRBV10-3 combines with J gene TRBJ2-3; D is uncertain. Germline V gene sequence: CDR1 ENHRY, CDR2 SYGVKD. With 2 bases removed from V and 3 bases from J, the gap between germline ends came to 6 bases. The CDR3 is made up of 13 amino acids. CDR3 bases: TGTGCCATCAGTGAGAGGGCGACAGATACGCAGTATTTT. It specifies CAISERATDTQYF.

This clonotype was seen only a few times. The genes are TRBV6-2 or TRBV6-3 and TRBJ1-1, with D unresolved. CDR1 and CDR2 (germline): MNHEY, SVGEGT. The CDR3 loop spans 14 amino acids. V was shortened by 1 base and J by 2 bases, with 8 bases between the two germline ends. The CDR3, as DNA: TGTGCCAGCAGTTACTACCGGACCAACACTGAAGCTTTCTTT. It specifies CASSYYRTNTEAFF.

There are a few counts of this clonotype. For the CDR3, the DNA is TGCAGTGCTAGGAATAGGGCACGGTTGGGAAACACCATATATTTT. It is translated as CSARNRARLGNTIYF. This chain joins TRBV20-1 and TRBJ1-3; D gene uncertain. This CDR3 is built from 15 residues. The germline V and J ends were trimmed by 3 bases and 4 bases, with 16 bases remaining between them. Germline values: CDR1 DFQATT, CDR2 SNEGSKA (reference sequence).

In this sample, this clonotype turned up many times. The chain is built from TRBV20-1 and TRBJ2-1; 12 bases align to TRBD2. V gave up 6 bases and J gave up 0 bases; unmatched junction bases: 9. Germline loops: CDR1 DFQATT, CDR2 SNEGSKA (reference sequence). This CDR3 has 17 residues. This chain's CDR3 is CSADLAGGLGSYNEQFF. CDR3 DNA: TGCAGTGCCGATCTAGCGGGAGGGCTGGGCTCCTACAATGAGCAGTTCTTC.

In its sample, this clonotype was seen many times. The rearrangement joins TRBV6-2 or TRBV6-3 to TRBJ2-1; D is ambiguous. Germline V gene data show CDR1 as MNHEY and CDR2 as SVGEGT. Trimming cost V 7 bases and J 5 bases, with 12 bases left between them. This CDR3 spans 13 amino acids. CDR3 nucleotide sequence: TGTGCCAGCAAACCCTGGTTGAACAATGAGCAGTTCTTC. Residues: CASKPWLNNEQFF.

This clonotype was observed many times. The chain combines TRBV27 with TRBJ2-7, with 10 bases fitting TRBD1. V dropped 5 bases and J dropped 3; count of bases not matched to a gene: 4. The CDR3 is 14 residues long. CDR1 is MNHEY and CDR2 is SMNVEV in the germline V gene (reference sequence). The CDR3 coding sequence is TGTGCCAGCAGTCGGACAGGGGGGTACTACGAGCAGTACTTC. Translating gives CASSRTGGYYEQYF.

The chain is built from TRBV7-2 and TRBJ1-5; TRBD1 is a possible D gene (5 bases). Germline-derived CDR1 and CDR2 are SGHTA and FQGNSA. Trimming removed 2 bases from V and 7 bases from J, with 15 bases in between. The CDR3 runs 15 residues. This CDR3 reads CASSLSGTPGQPQHF. CDR3 DNA: TGTGCCAGCAGCTTATCCGGGACGCCCGGACAGCCCCAGCATTTT.

This clonotype was seen a handful of times. V gene TRBV28 combines with J gene TRBJ2-1; 13 nucleotides agree with TRBD2. This CDR3 is built from 15 residues. The V gene's germline CDR1 is MDHEN and CDR2 SYDVKM. Unmatched junction bases numbered 10, after V lost 5 bases and J lost 12 bases. CDR3 DNA: TGTGCCAGCAGTCCCACTAGCGGGAGGGCCGTCGGGCAGTTCTTC. Translating gives CASSPTSGRAVGQFF. Complete variable domain (other parts from reference TRBV28 and TRBJ2-1): DVKVTQSSRYLVKRTGEKVFLECVQDMDHENMFWYRQDPGLGLRLIYFSYDVKMKEKGDIPEGYSVSREKKERFSLILESASTNQTSMYLCASSPTSGRAVGQFFGPGTRLTVL.

The rearrangement uses TRBV4-1 and TRBJ2-1; 13 bases agree with TRBD2. With 1 base clipped from V and 4 bases from J, the junction kept 7 bases outside the gene matches. Germline loops: CDR1 MGHRA, CDR2 YSYEKL. CDR3 length: 18 amino acids. CDR3 protein: CASSQVRTSGSMYNEQFF. CDR3 in DNA: TGCGCCAGCAGCCAAGTGCGGACTAGCGGGAGTATGTACAATGAGCAGTTCTTC.

This clonotype was picked up a small number of times. The chain uses TRBV10-3 and TRBJ2-1; 9 bases line up with TRBD2. Germline V gene lookup returns CDR1 ENHRY and CDR2 SYGVKD. Germline trimming cut 7 bases from V and 4 bases from J; bases unmatched to any gene: 17. The CDR3 has 18 amino acids. The CDR3 DNA is TGTGCCATCAAACCGGGACTAGCCATTCCGGGGGGTTACAATGAGCAGTTCTTC. Translation gives CAIKPGLAIPGGYNEQFF.

Turning to this clonotype: This clone may be a read error of a much larger clone one base away. The missing conserved phenylalanine or tryptophan at the end of this CDR3 makes a read error likely. The chain uses TRBV7-2 and TRBJ2-1; possibly TRBD1 for D (5 bases). There are 16 residues in the CDR3. V lost 1 base to trimming and J lost 8 bases, with 18 bases between them. CDR1 is SGHTA and CDR2 is FQGNSA in the germline V gene. CDR3 amino acids: CASSLVAGLGHYEQFS. The CDR3 region has the DNA TGTGCCAGCAGCTTAGTTGCAGGGCTCGGTCACTATGAGCAGTTCTCC.

There are a few counts of this clonotype. The J gene is TRBJ1-1, the V gene TRBV30; possibly TRBD1 for D (6 bases). The germline CDR1 and CDR2 sequences are GTSNPN and SVGIG (reference sequence). Deletions cut 2 bases from V and 1 base from J, with 11 bases between. The CDR3 totals 14 residues. The CDR3 reads CAWSSGGPNTEAFF. CDR3 DNA: TGTGCCTGGAGTAGTGGGGGCCCGAACACTGAAGCTTTCTTT.